Below, 3 T cell receptor beta chains from the same sample are listed, as sequenced in a study of cytomegalovirus exposure and HLA in healthy donors. PCR used 60 Vbeta primers and 13 Jbeta primers. Sequencing was performed with immunoSEQ multiplex PCR; in TCRdb, only in-frame clones are kept and a portion is missing. The table lists fewer than 200,000 clones, approximately 80% of them singletons. The specimen was PBMCs. The receptors here all came from a woman between 18 and 29 years old in good health and CMV-seronegative.

The chain couples TRBV6-4 to TRBJ2-1; a weak D match, TRBD1 (6 bases). Trimming removed 5 bases from V and 7 bases from J, with 18 bases in between. Germline V gene sequence: CDR1 MRHNA, CDR2 SNTAGT. CDR3 length: 15 residues. The CDR3 nucleotides read TGTGCCAGCAGTCACCAGGACAGTACTACAAATGAGCAGTTCTTC. Translation: CASSHQDSTTNEQFF.

This clone was found once. V is TRBV7-8 and J is TRBJ2-1; weak D call: TRBD2 (5 bases). The CDR3 has 17 residues. Germline CDR1 and CDR2: SGHVS and FQNEAQ. Trimming took off 1 base at V and 3 bases at J, with 16 bases between the two ends. CDR3 region: CASSLVYTGLIYNEQFF. The CDR3 DNA reads TGTGCCAGCAGCTTAGTTTATACCGGACTTATCTACAATGAGCAGTTCTTC.

This clone was counted a single time. The V gene is TRBV5-6, the J gene TRBJ1-1; D not resolved. V dropped 2 bases and J dropped 5 bases, with 10 bases sitting between them. The CDR3 covers 13 residues. Germline loops: CDR1 SGHDT, CDR2 YYEEEE. The CDR3: CASSFLQSTEAFF. Written as DNA, the CDR3 is TGTGCCAGCAGCTTCTTACAGTCAACTGAAGCTTTCTTT.